The clone carrying this T cell receptor beta chain was picked up a small number of times. The antigen is not known. The data originate from a study of T cell responses to AZD1222 COVID-19 vaccine. The CDR3 sequence is 13 residues long. V lost 6 bases and J lost 6; bases outside the gene matches: 3. Per germline, CDR1 ENHRY and CDR2 SYGVKD. Only in-frame clones appear in the TCRdb table, and some are missing; sequencing was by immunoSEQ multiplex PCR. The sample records approximately 180,000 clones, roughly 91% being singletons. General observations from the study: Increased Spike-specific TCR breadth and depth were observed after two AZD1222 doses.

Sequencing used peripheral blood, obtained 28 days after the second dose of the MenACWY control vaccine. This clonotype was obtained from an adult who received the MenACWY meningococcal vaccine as a control. The chain is built from TRBV10-3 and TRBJ1-2, with TRBD1 matching over 11 bases. As DNA, the CDR3 is TGTGCCATCAGGGGGACAGGGGGAGATGGCTACACCTTC. Translated, it gives CAIRGTGGDGYTF.